This T cell receptor beta chain was captured in a study of shared clonotypes between healthy human individuals (dated by TCRdb to about 2020). Background on the whole study: A couple of women and three men aged 18 to 49 years were included in the cohort. Leukapheresis yielded between about 0.85 and 10 billion PBMCs per donor. To increase sequencing depth and limit assay-specific biases, different laboratories used diverse techniques to prepare libraries and sequence TCR repertoires. For each donor, three plates each were used for CD4 naive and CD4 memory, two plates were used for CD8 naive, and one plate was used for CD8 memory. The study deeply sequenced blood TCR repertoires of five healthy adults to estimate repertoire size and the extent of clonotype sharing between individuals. What the work shows at the level of the full study, not this receptor alone: Because the study included only a small number of donors, the genetic and exposure-history diversity represented was limited. Sharing across several donors was observed for 4.5% to 6.5% of naive CD4, 3.5% of naive CD8, 2.3% of memory CD4, and approximately 0.41% of memory CD8 clonotypes. Pairwise subsampling indicated that sequencing depth was expected to affect the degree of clonotype sharing among donors. Estimated clonotype richness was generally larger for naive than for memory subsets. Even with the large sequencing depth, rarefaction of the sorted-subset datasets indicated that sequencing was incomplete. Clonotypes shared by all four sorted-subset donors showed higher generation probabilities than non-shared clonotypes. Sampling was restricted to blood, and TCR repertoires in tissues likely differ from the TCR repertoires found in blood.

Using the deep immunoSEQ assay, TCR CDR3 regions were amplified from genomic DNA by multiplex PCR. Genomic DNA extracted from each cell subset was distributed evenly over all wells of several immunoSEQ 96-well plates, and each plate served as one replicate. For sorted subsets, approximately 200 ng of genomic DNA, equivalent to roughly 33,000 T cell genomes, went into each replicate PCR. The purified libraries were quantified using a Qubit 3.0 fluorometer, sized with a Bioanalyzer 2100, and then quantified again using the KAPA Library Quantification kit. Every immunoSEQ 96-well plate was sequenced on a separate single-read 150-cycle Illumina NextSeq 550 flow cell. Per the authors' processing: Because the immunoSEQ output included only junctional sequences and no quality scores, the filtering could not be the same as the filtering used for full-length reads. Sequences were annotated with PyIR, a Python wrapper for IgBLAST v1.9, using IMGT germline references to assign V/J genes and CDR3. Reads were filtered out if the reads had weak V/J assignments (E-value above 1e-6), no CDR3, stop codons, out-of-frame junctions, or ambiguous translated residues. A V3J clonotype was defined by an identical inferred V gene, J gene, and CDR3 amino acid sequence. Percentage overlap between repertoires was calculated by dividing the number of shared unique clonotypes by the size of the smaller repertoire. Repertoire richness was assessed with RTK rarefaction, the Chao1 estimator, and Recon v2.1 estimates of unobserved clonotypes. Generation probabilities for all TCRbeta clonotypes obtained by the gDNA method from a handful of donors were computed using OLGA. TCRdb took over this immuneACCESS table, retaining in-frame rearrangements with V and J assigned. Such tables are incomplete; in checked studies, under half of the missing clones stem from an unresolved V gene, and the remainder is unexplained. The V and J calls and clone size come from that table; D and trimming were worked out from the DNA. In all, the sample holds roughly 850,000 clones, and 96% of those were seen once. Over 0.2% of the sample belongs to the ten largest clones.

CD8 naive samples consisted of CD45RO-negative cells that were positively selected for CCR7, yielding a CD45RA+CCR7+ population without TemRA cells. Donors were healthy HIV-negative adults with no recently reported acute infections or vaccinations. Every donor was a Caucasian adult residing in Nashville, Tennessee, USA. After blood collection by leukapheresis, PBMCs were isolated using Ficoll-Histopaque density gradient centrifugation and then cryopreserved in the vapor phase of liquid nitrogen. Analytical flow cytometry was used to check the purity and quantity of every magnetically sorted T cell population. Each sorted fraction had its genomic DNA isolated and then quantified by UV absorbance on a Nanodrop 2000c. Turning to this clone: Its antigen remains unidentified. No base qualities exist here, and no much larger clone lies one base off it.

Via the germline V gene, CDR1 is SGHRS and CDR2 YFSETQ. V is cut back by 0 bases and J by 5 bases, with 14 bases in the junction unmatched. The CDR3, from cysteine to phenylalanine, totals 20 residues. This entry keeps only the CDR3 DNA: 60 bases, framed from base 1. Recombination linked TRBV5-1 to TRBJ1-4; 12 middle bases align to TRBD1. Sequencing used naive CD8+ T cells sorted from blood. The cell subset or site label, read with the paper, signifies: CD45RA+CCR7+. The TCR sequence derives from a young man in good health. The nucleotides read TGCGCCAGCAGCTTGGGCCCTTCCGGGACAGGGGGCCCAGGGAATGAAAAACTGTTTTTT. Its protein is CASSLGPSGTGGPGNEKLFF. When the CDR3 is completed using the reference TRBV5-1 and TRBJ1-4 genes on either side, the full variable domain is KAGVTQTPRYLIKTRGQQVTLSCSPISGHRSVSWYQQTPGQGLQFLFEYFSETQRNKGNFPGRFSGRQFSNSRSEMNVSTLELGDSALYLCASSLGPSGTGGPGNEKLFFGSGTQLSVL.